This T cell receptor (beta chain) came from a study of blood T cell repertoires in COVID-19. Study summary: Acute-phase and convalescent COVID-19 samples originated in the United States, Italy and Spain. In each case, the material was cDNA or gDNA derived from T cells, B-cell-depleted T cells, or PBMCs.

The trim removed 1 base at V and 4 bases at J, leaving 4 bases unmatched. In germline, CDR1 is LGHDT, CDR2 YNNKEL (reference sequence). This CDR3 spans 16 amino acids. Study processing details: Estimates of nucleated cell counts were drawn from the amplification of reference gene primers. Data came from immunoSEQ multiplex PCR; TCRdb stores just in-frame clones and leaves some out. V, J and clone size are taken as reported in that table, and D and trimming were inferred from the DNA itself. The sample lists about 220,000 clones, about 88% occurring once. This TCR was recovered from a man aged 35-49 years with active or convalescent COVID-19. Material: peripheral blood. This chain connects TRBV3-1 (or the pseudogene TRBV3-2) to TRBJ2-2; TRBD2 agrees at 9 bases. CDR3 DNA: TGTGCCAGCAGCCAAGTGCTAGCGGGGACCACCGGGGAGCTGTTTTTT. This sequence encodes CASSQVLAGTTGELFF.